This TCR beta chain derives from a study of blood T cell repertoires in COVID-19. This clone was seen just once. As handled by the study authors: It was from reference gene primer amplification that nucleated cell counts were estimated. The data were produced by immunoSEQ multiplex PCR, yet TCRdb's version contains in-frame clones alone and is incomplete. V and J calls and clone size are given by that table; D and trimming were obtained from the DNA. The profile shows hundreds of thousands of clones, 88% of them singletons. V shed 0 bases, J shed 1 base, and the junction held 4 bases outside the gene matches. The CDR3 is 16 amino acids. Germline loops: CDR1 KGHDR, CDR2 SFDVKD.

Sequencing input: PBMCs or T cells enriched from blood (not recorded which). The chain joins TRBV24-1 to TRBJ2-5, with 7 bases fitting TRBD1. This sequence was found in a woman in her sixties or seventies in a cohort exposed to, infected with or recovered from COVID-19 (not recorded which). The DNA of the CDR3 is TGTGCCACCAGTGATTTGCGGTCAGGGGGCCAAGAGACCCAGTACTTC. The encoded protein is CATSDLRSGGQETQYF.